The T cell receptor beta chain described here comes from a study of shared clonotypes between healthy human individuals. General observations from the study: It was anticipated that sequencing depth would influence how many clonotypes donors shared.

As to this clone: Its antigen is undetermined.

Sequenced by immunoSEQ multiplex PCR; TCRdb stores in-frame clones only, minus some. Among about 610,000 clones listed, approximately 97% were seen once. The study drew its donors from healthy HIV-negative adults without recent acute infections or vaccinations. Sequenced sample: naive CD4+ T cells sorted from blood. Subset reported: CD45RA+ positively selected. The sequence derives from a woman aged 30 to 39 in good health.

CDR3 DNA sequence: TGTGCCAGTAGTATGCTAGCGGGAGTCCAAGATACGCAGTATTTT. Translated: CASSMLAGVQDTQYF. V and J are TRBV19 and TRBJ2-3; 10 positions agree with TRBD2. Trimming cost V 3 bases and J 5 bases; bases outside gene matches: 5. CDR1 and CDR2 from the germline V gene are LNHDA and SQIVND (reference sequence). CDR3 length equals 15 residues.